The source of this TCR beta chain is a study of blood T cell repertoires in COVID-19. At the level of the study: Spain, Italy and the United States supplied samples that represented acute and convalescent COVID-19. From T cells, B-cell-depleted T cells, or PBMCs came the material, which was cDNA or gDNA.

Study processing details: Amplification of reference gene primers was used by the study to estimate nucleated cell counts. Produced via immunoSEQ multiplex PCR; TCRdb's table is partial and in-frame only. That table supplies the V and J calls and clone size; D and trimming were determined from the DNA. The data hold 84,000 or so clones, with over 75% observed a single time. V lost 2 bases and J 4 bases, leaving 11 bases between the germline ends. Germline V gene sequence: CDR1 SGHTA, CDR2 FQGNSA. The CDR3 covers 14 residues. The clonotype was recovered from a human donor in a cohort sampled during active COVID-19. The sequenced material came from peripheral blood. This chain joins TRBV7-2 and TRBJ1-1, with no clear D. The chain's CDR3 is CASSLLSGSTEAFF. The CDR3 DNA reads TGTGCCAGCAGCTTACTCTCCGGTAGCACTGAAGCTTTCTTT.